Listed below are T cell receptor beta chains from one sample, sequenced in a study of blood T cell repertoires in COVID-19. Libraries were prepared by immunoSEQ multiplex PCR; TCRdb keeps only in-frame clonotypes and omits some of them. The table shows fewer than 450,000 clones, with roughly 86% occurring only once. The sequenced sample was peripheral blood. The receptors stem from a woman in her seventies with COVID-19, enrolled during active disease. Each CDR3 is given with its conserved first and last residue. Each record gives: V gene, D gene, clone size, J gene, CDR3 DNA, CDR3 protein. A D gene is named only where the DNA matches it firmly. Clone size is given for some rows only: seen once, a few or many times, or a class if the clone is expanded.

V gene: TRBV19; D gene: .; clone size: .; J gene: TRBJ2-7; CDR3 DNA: TGTGCCAGTAGTTCTCGGGTTACCTACGAGCAGTACTTC; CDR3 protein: CASSSRVTYEQYF
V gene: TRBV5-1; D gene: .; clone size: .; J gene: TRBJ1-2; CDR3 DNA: TGCGCCAGCAGCTTAGACAGCAACTATGGCTACACCTTC; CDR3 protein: CASSLDSNYGYTF
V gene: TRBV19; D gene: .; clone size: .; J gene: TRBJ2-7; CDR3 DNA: TGTGCCAGTAGTGCCGGGACTGGGGGCTACGAGCAGTACTTC; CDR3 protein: CASSAGTGGYEQYF
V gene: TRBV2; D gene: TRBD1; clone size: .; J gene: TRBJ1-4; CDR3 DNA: TGTGCCAGCACCCTACAGGGGCCTACAACTAATGAAAAACTGTTTTTT; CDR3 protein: CASTLQGPTTNEKLFF
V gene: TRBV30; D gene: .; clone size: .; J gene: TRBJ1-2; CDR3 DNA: TGTGCCGGGACGGGGGGCGGCTATGGCTACACCTTC; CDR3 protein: CAGTGGGYGYTF
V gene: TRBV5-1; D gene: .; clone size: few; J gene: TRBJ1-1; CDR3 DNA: TGCGCCAGCAGGCAATATGCCGGGGCTGAAGCTTTCTTT; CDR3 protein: CASRQYAGAEAFF
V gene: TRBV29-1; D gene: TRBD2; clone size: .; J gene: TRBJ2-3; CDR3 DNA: TGCAGCGTTGGTCTCAGCGGGGTAACAGATACGCAGTATTTT; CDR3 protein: CSVGLSGVTDTQYF
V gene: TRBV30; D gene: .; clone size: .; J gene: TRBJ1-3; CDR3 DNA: TGTGCCTGGAATCGAGGGCCAGGAAACACCATATATTTT; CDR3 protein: CAWNRGPGNTIYF
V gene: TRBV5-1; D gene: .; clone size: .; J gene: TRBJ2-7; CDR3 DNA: TGCGCCAGCAGCCCAGAGACTTTCTACGAGCAGTACTTC; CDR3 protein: CASSPETFYEQYF
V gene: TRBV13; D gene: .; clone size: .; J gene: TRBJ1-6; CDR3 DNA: TGTGCCAGCAGCTTTGAGGGTATGAGATCACCCCTCCACTTT; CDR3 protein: CASSFEGMRSPLHF
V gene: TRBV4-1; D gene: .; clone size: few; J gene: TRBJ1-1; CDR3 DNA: TGCGCCAGCAGCCAGGAGGGGAGGGGCGTCACTGAAGCTTTCTTT; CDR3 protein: CASSQEGRGVTEAFF